The clone carrying this TCR beta chain occurred once. Looked up from germline, CDR1 is DFQATT and CDR2 is SNEGSKA (reference sequence). There are 11 residues in the CDR3. Trimming stripped 7 bases from V and 1 base from J, with 8 bases between. TCRdb keeps only in-frame clones here, not all; method: immunoSEQ multiplex PCR. The data contain roughly 130,000 clones, roughly 90% of them singletons. This specimen comes from a study of cytotoxic CD8 clonotypes in ibrutinib-treated CLL. Sample: PBMCs, taken after 12 months of ibrutinib treatment. This sequence originates from a human donor with chronic lymphocytic leukemia. The rearrangement uses TRBV20-1 and TRBJ2-7; TRBD1 is a possible D gene (5 bases). The DNA of the CDR3 is TGCAGTGGAAGACAGTCCTACGAGCAGTACTTC. Protein: CSGRQSYEQYF.